The 27 T cell receptor beta chains presented below share a single source sample, sequenced in a study of tumor T cells in aggressive B-cell lymphoma. The table came from immunoSEQ multiplex PCR; TCRdb's copy has only in-frame clones and leaves some out. This table has 4,000 or so clones, approximately 80% appearing once. Sequencing was carried out using tumor tissue. Every receptor here comes from an adult with diffuse large B cell lymphoma.

This clone was recorded once. The rearrangement joins TRBV5-1 to TRBJ1-1; D is perhaps TRBD1 (5 bases). The CDR3 runs 14 residues. V lost 4 bases and J lost 0, with 10 bases in between. CDR1 SGHRS and CDR2 YFSETQ come from the germline V gene. The CDR3, as DNA: TGCGCCAGCAGCCTGGCAGGGATGAACACTGAAGCTTTCTTT. Translation: CASSLAGMNTEAFF.

V gene TRBV5-1 combines with J gene TRBJ2-7, with D unresolved. This CDR3 comprises 13 residues. Looked up from germline, CDR1 is SGHRS and CDR2 is YFSETQ. Trimming left V 7 bases short and J 6 bases short, with 17 bases between. Here the CDR3 reads CASSPGPVGEQYF. CDR3 coding DNA: TGCGCCAGCTCCCCGGGTCCAGTGGGCGAGCAGTACTTC.

A note on this clone: Germline is not matched at one junction end, which may reflect a read error. The CDR3 loop reads CSSSTTGPFRQPQHF. In DNA, the CDR3 is TGTTCCAGTAGTACAACAGGGCCGTTTCGTCAGCCCCAGCATTTT. The gene calls are TRBV19 and TRBJ1-5; D is possibly TRBD1 (6 bases). Germline CDR1 is LNHDA and CDR2 is SQIVND (reference sequence). The CDR3 is 15 residues long.

V is TRBV11-3 and J is TRBJ2-1; D might be TRBD2 (5 bases). CDR1 SGHNT and CDR2 YENEEA come from the germline V gene. The CDR3 sequence is 12 residues long. The ends were cut back, 1 base at V and 8 bases at J, with 6 bases in the middle. The CDR3 protein is CASSLAGDEQFF. CDR3 nucleotide sequence: TGTGCCAGCAGCTTAGCCGGGGATGAGCAGTTCTTC.

This chain uses TRBV5-4 with TRBJ2-1; 7 bases match TRBD2. V gave up 2 bases and J gave up 2 bases; unmatched junction bases: 4. Germline V gene sequence: CDR1 SGHNT, CDR2 YYREEE (reference sequence). The CDR3 covers 15 residues. The CDR3 here is CASSFPGGTYNEQFF. Here the CDR3 DNA reads TGTGCCAGCAGCTTTCCGGGAGGCACCTACAATGAGCAGTTCTTC. Looking up the rest from reference TRBV5-4 and TRBJ2-1 gives the full variable domain: ETGVTQSPTHLIKTRGQQVTLRCSSQSGHNTVSWYQQALGQGPQFIFQYYREEENGRGNFPPRFSGLQFPNYSSELNVNALELDDSALYLCASSFPGGTYNEQFFGPGTRLTVL.

The V and J genes are TRBV7-2 and TRBJ1-1; the D gene is possibly TRBD1 (6 bases). CDR3 size: 15 residues. Per germline, CDR1 SGHTA and CDR2 FQGNSA. V gave up 4 bases and J gave up 3 bases, with 15 bases separating them. This CDR3 reads CASSSQPQGHTEAFF. CDR3 DNA: TGTGCCAGCAGCTCGCAACCACAGGGCCACACTGAAGCTTTCTTT.

The DNA of the CDR3 is TGTGCCAGCAGTTTAGATAGCGGAGACACAGATACGCAGTATTTT. This codes for CASSLDSGDTDTQYF. The chain recombines TRBV27 with TRBJ2-3; D is perhaps TRBD2 (6 bases). This CDR3 is built from 15 residues. Germline loops: CDR1 MNHEY, CDR2 SMNVEV (reference sequence). Deletions cut 2 bases from V and 2 bases from J, with 11 bases between.

This clone was recorded a few times. The same CDR3 is also encoded by other DNA sequences in this sample. V gene TRBV9 combines with J gene TRBJ2-1; TRBD1 aligns across 7 bases. This CDR3 is built from 16 residues. Germline V gene data show CDR1 as SGDLS and CDR2 as YYNGEE. The trim removed 4 bases at V and 4 bases at J, leaving 11 bases unmatched. The CDR3, as DNA: TGTGCCAGCAGCTCCCACGACAGGGCAAAATACAATGAGCAGTTCTTC. This codes for CASSSHDRAKYNEQFF.

This clone was detected only a few times. The chain joins TRBV19 to TRBJ1-1; TRBD1 might be the D (5 bases). The V and J ends lost 4 bases and 1 base respectively, with 7 bases between them. The CDR3 covers 13 residues. Germline lookup yields CDR1 LNHDA and CDR2 SQIVND (reference sequence). The CDR3 loop is CASSTTANTEAFF. For the CDR3, the DNA is TGTGCCAGTAGTACGACAGCGAACACTGAAGCTTTCTTT.

J is TRBJ2-2 and V is TRBV18; 8 positions agree with TRBD1. This CDR3 has 17 amino acids. J was trimmed by 2 bases and V by 0 bases; bases with no gene match: 5. Germline V CDR1 and CDR2: KGHSH, LQKENI. The CDR3 sequence is CASSPPRPGGNTGELFF. The CDR3, as DNA: TGTGCCAGCTCACCACCTAGGCCAGGGGGCAACACCGGGGAGCTGTTTTTT.

As concerns this clone: A read error may produce the germline difference seen at one junction end. The chain has TRBV5-4 and TRBJ2-4; TRBD2 aligns across 8 bases. The V gene's germline CDR1 is SGHNT and CDR2 YYREEE (reference sequence). The CDR3 runs 14 residues. The CDR3 loop reads CASRQAGAENIQYF. CDR3 DNA: TGTGCCAGCAGACAAGCGGGAGCCGAAAACATTCAGTACTTC.

The chain carries TRBV5-1 and TRBJ2-5; the D is unclear. The CDR3 is 14 residues long. Deletions cut 0 bases from V and 5 bases from J, with 11 bases between. Germline V CDR1 and CDR2: SGHRS, YFSETQ. CDR3 sequence reads: CASSLAPVGETQYF. DNA for the CDR3: TGCGCCAGCAGCTTGGCCCCCGTCGGGGAGACCCAGTACTTC.

This clone has only one observation. This chain connects TRBV6-5 to TRBJ2-1, with 7 bases lining up with TRBD1. The germline gives CDR1 MNHEY, CDR2 SVGAGI. The CDR3 totals 13 residues. Unmatched junction bases numbered 8, after V lost 6 bases and J lost 9 bases. The CDR3 loop reads CASSPGQVLEQFF. CDR3 bases: TGTGCCAGCAGCCCCGGACAGGTCCTTGAGCAGTTCTTC.

This clone showed up just once. The gene calls are TRBV7-2 and TRBJ2-1; 7 bases align to TRBD1. The CDR3 sequence is 13 residues long. The V gene's germline CDR1 is SGHTA and CDR2 FQGNSA. Trimming removed 3 bases from V and 7 bases from J; junction bases left unmatched: 3. CDR3 in amino acids: CASSFTGENEQFF. The CDR3, as DNA: TGTGCCAGCAGCTTCACAGGGGAGAATGAGCAGTTCTTC.

This chain joins TRBV6-5 and TRBJ1-2; weak D call: TRBD1 (6 bases). This CDR3 has 14 residues. Germline values: CDR1 MNHEY, CDR2 SVGAGI. V was cut by 0 bases and J by 7 bases, with 12 bases left in between. In DNA form, the CDR3 reads TGTGCCAGCAGTTACTCGGCAGGGGTGGGTGGCTACACCTTC. It yields the protein CASSYSAGVGGYTF.

V is TRBV11-3 and J is TRBJ2-1, with 8 bases lining up with TRBD2. This CDR3 contains 16 residues. CDR1 and CDR2 (germline): SGHNT, YENEEA. The V segment lost 6 bases and the J segment 2 bases; nucleotides outside the gene matches: 9. In DNA form, the CDR3 reads TGTGCCAGCAGTCCTTCGAGCGGGAGAGCCTACAATGAGCAGTTCTTC. Protein: CASSPSSGRAYNEQFF.

The chain recombines TRBV18 with TRBJ2-4; 8 bases are a match to TRBD2. CDR3 length: 15 amino acids. Unmatched junction bases numbered 3, after V lost 4 bases and J lost 1 base. Germline values: CDR1 KGHSH, CDR2 LQKENI. The CDR3 here is CASSLGGGAKNIQYF. In nucleotides, the CDR3 is TGTGCCAGCTCACTTGGCGGGGGGGCCAAAAACATTCAGTACTTC.

The chain carries TRBV18 and TRBJ2-7; D perhaps matches TRBD1 (5 bases). Trimming took 0 bases from V and 6 from J, leaving 6 bases between them. The CDR3 has 12 amino acids. Germline loops: CDR1 KGHSH, CDR2 LQKENI. CDR3 region: CASSPPGLEQYF. The CDR3 nucleotides read TGTGCCAGCTCACCACCGGGGCTCGAGCAGTACTTC.

The chain uses TRBV28 and TRBJ2-5; 7 bases match TRBD1. The V gene's germline CDR1 is MDHEN and CDR2 SYDVKM. Trimming removed 6 bases from V and 9 bases from J; junction bases left unmatched: 10. The CDR3 has 13 residues. The CDR3 DNA sequence: TGTGCCAGCAGAGGGACAGCCTTAGGGGCCCAGTACTTC. It codes for CASRGTALGAQYF. Using reference TRBV28 and TRBJ2-5 for the parts outside the CDR3, the full variable domain is DVKVTQSSRYLVKRTGEKVFLECVQDMDHENMFWYRQDPGLGLRLIYFSYDVKMKEKGDIPEGYSVSREKKERFSLILESASTNQTSMYLCASRGTALGAQYFGPGTRLLVL.

This chain uses TRBV9 with TRBJ2-1; D may be TRBD2 (7 bases). Trimming took off 4 bases at V and 4 bases at J, with 18 bases between the two ends. The CDR3 contains 16 residues. Germline loops: CDR1 SGDLS, CDR2 YYNGEE. The CDR3 sequence: CASSLLEGGPYNEQFF. The CDR3, as DNA: TGTGCCAGCAGCCTCCTGGAGGGGGGGCCTTACAATGAGCAGTTCTTC.

V is TRBV9 and J is TRBJ1-4, with 9 nucleotides matching TRBD1. The germline V gene has CDR1 SGDLS and CDR2 YYNGEE. Unmatched junction bases numbered 7, after V lost 4 bases and J lost 6 bases. The CDR3 runs to 15 residues. The CDR3 loop is CASSPLGQGDEKLFF. CDR3 DNA sequence: TGTGCCAGCAGCCCACTGGGACAGGGTGATGAAAAACTGTTTTTT.

This chain links TRBV27 with TRBJ2-3, with TRBD1 matching 7 bases. Trimming took 6 bases from V and 6 from J; bases not matched to a gene: 9. The CDR3 consists of 14 residues. The germline V gene encodes CDR1 MNHEY and CDR2 SMNVEV (reference sequence). CDR3: CASREQGRVDTQYF. As DNA, the CDR3 is TGTGCCAGCAGAGAACAGGGGAGAGTGGATACGCAGTATTTT.

The CDR3 nucleotides are TGTGCCAGCAGTGATCAGGGGTTAACCTACGAGCAGTACTTC. This gives the protein CASSDQGLTYEQYF. The V call is TRBV2, the J call TRBJ2-5; a weak D match, TRBD1 (6 bases). The J call is doubtful: the DNA matches TRBJ2-7 better. This CDR3 has 14 amino acids. The germline gives CDR1 SNHLY, CDR2 FYNNEI.

The chain combines TRBV20-1 with TRBJ1-2; D is uncertain. The CDR3 runs 11 residues. V lost 3 bases to trimming and J lost 7 bases, with 9 bases between them. Germline V gives CDR1 DFQATT, CDR2 SNEGSKA (reference sequence). CDR3 sequence reads: CSARERGGYTF. CDR3 bases: TGCAGTGCTAGGGAGCGAGGTGGCTACACCTTC.

The chain has TRBV29-1 and TRBJ1-1; 8 bases match TRBD1. CDR3 size: 14 residues. The V gene's germline CDR1 is SQVTM and CDR2 ANQGSEA. Germline trimming cut 5 bases from V and 5 bases from J; bases unmatched to any gene: 10. CDR3 nucleotide sequence: TGCAGCGTTATTCGACAGGGGATGATAACTGAAGCTTTCTTT. This gives the protein CSVIRQGMITEAFF.

The sample holds a few counts of this clone. The genes are TRBV18 and TRBJ1-3; tentative D call: TRBD1 (5 bases). CDR3 length: 14 residues. The germline V gene has CDR1 KGHSH and CDR2 LQKENI. V shed 1 base and J shed 7 bases, with 11 bases lying between them. DNA of the CDR3: TGTGCCAGCTCACCACTGCGGGACGGCAACACCATATATTTT. Translation gives CASSPLRDGNTIYF.

The chain employs TRBV5-5 and TRBJ2-5; 9 bases line up with TRBD2. The germline gives CDR1 SGHKS, CDR2 YYEKEE (reference sequence). J was trimmed by 1 base and V by 0 bases; bases with no gene match: 4. The CDR3 extends over 16 amino acids. The CDR3 sequence: CASSLASGVRQETQYF. CDR3 DNA sequence: TGTGCCAGCAGCTTGGCTAGCGGGGTACGCCAAGAGACCCAGTACTTC.